The 26 T cell receptor beta chains listed next were all sequenced from one sample in a study of blood T cell repertoires in COVID-19. Produced via immunoSEQ multiplex PCR; TCRdb's table is partial and in-frame only. The sample has 200,000 to 250,000 clones; around 86% are singletons. Sequencing was done on a sample of peripheral blood. Source of these receptors: a man older than 75 with acute or convalescent COVID-19.

The chain couples TRBV28 to TRBJ2-2; tentatively, D is TRBD2 (6 bases). Per the germline V gene, CDR1 is MDHEN and CDR2 is SYDVKM. The CDR3 extends over 15 amino acids. V was shortened by 4 bases and J by 4 bases, with 13 bases between the two germline ends. CDR3 sequence (DNA): TGTGCCAGCAGTTCCTCCGGGACTCGCACCGGGGAGCTGTTTTTT. Translation: CASSSSGTRTGELFF.

The V call is TRBV6-6, the J call TRBJ2-1, with 7 nucleotides matching TRBD2. Germline lookup yields CDR1 MNHNY and CDR2 SVGAGI (reference sequence). This CDR3 is 15 amino acids long. J lost 6 bases, V lost 2 bases, and 7 bases had no gene match. CDR3 in amino acids: CASSYGGGSLNEQFF. DNA of the CDR3: TGTGCCAGCAGTTACGGTGGCGGGAGCCTCAATGAGCAGTTCTTC.

The V and J genes are TRBV28 and TRBJ1-5; possible D gene TRBD1, 6 bases. This CDR3 has 16 residues. CDR1 is MDHEN and CDR2 is SYDVKM in the germline V gene. Trimming left V 5 bases short and J 5 bases short, with 19 bases between. DNA of the CDR3: TGTGCCAGCAGTCCTCCCCCGGGACAATCCGATCAGCCCCAGCATTTT. Translation: CASSPPPGQSDQPQHF. The entire variable domain, with the rest obtained from reference TRBV28 and TRBJ1-5, is as follows: DVKVTQSSRYLVKRTGEKVFLECVQDMDHENMFWYRQDPGLGLRLIYFSYDVKMKEKGDIPEGYSVSREKKERFSLILESASTNQTSMYLCASSPPPGQSDQPQHFGDGTRLSIL.

The chain combines TRBV28 with TRBJ1-2, with 7 nucleotides matching TRBD1. CDR3 length: 13 residues. Looked up from germline, CDR1 is MDHEN and CDR2 is SYDVKM. V trimming: 10 bases; J trimming: 4 bases; junction bases outside the gene matches: 9. The CDR3 loop is CAITGQLIYGYTF. The CDR3 bases are TGTGCCATCACGGGACAGTTGATCTATGGCTACACCTTC.

The gene calls are TRBV5-1 and TRBJ2-2; TRBD1 matches at 9 bases. This CDR3 contains 16 residues. J lost 4 bases, V lost 2 bases, and 6 bases had no gene match. CDR1 is SGHRS and CDR2 is YFSETQ in the germline V gene. CDR3 in amino acids: CASSFLQGAGTGELFF. The DNA of the CDR3 is TGCGCCAGCAGCTTCTTACAGGGGGCGGGCACCGGGGAGCTGTTTTTT.

The chain is built from TRBV18 and TRBJ2-3; 8 bases agree with TRBD1. CDR3 length: 13 residues. Germline CDR1 KGHSH, CDR2 LQKENI. V shed 8 bases and J 6 bases; nucleotides not matched to a gene: 7. CDR3 coding DNA: TGTGCCAGCGCGCGGACAGGGAGGGATACGCAGTATTTT. It yields the protein CASARTGRDTQYF.

V and J are TRBV3-1 (or the pseudogene TRBV3-2) and TRBJ1-1; 10 bases agree with TRBD1. The germline V gene encodes CDR1 LGHDT and CDR2 YNNKEL (reference sequence). V lost 6 bases, J lost 4 bases, and 5 bases stayed unmatched. The CDR3 has 14 amino acids. CDR3 amino acids: CASRTGGGGTEAFF. For the CDR3, the DNA is TGTGCCAGCAGGACAGGGGGCGGGGGCACTGAAGCTTTCTTT.

This clone was seen only once. The V gene is TRBV2, the J gene TRBJ1-5; TRBD1 matches at 8 bases. The length of the CDR3 is 14 residues. The V gene end was trimmed by 6 bases and the J gene end by 1 base; junction bases not matched to a gene: 2. Germline CDR1 SNHLY, CDR2 FYNNEI. The CDR3 is CASRDRESNQPQHF. The CDR3 coding sequence is TGTGCCAGCAGGGACAGGGAAAGCAATCAGCCCCAGCATTTT. The whole variable domain, filled in from reference TRBV2 and TRBJ1-5, reads EPEVTQTPSHQVTQMGQEVILRCVPISNHLYFYWYRQILGQKVEFLVSFYNNEISEKSEIFDDQFSVERPDGSNFTLKIRSTKLEDSAMYFCASRDRESNQPQHFGDGTRLSIL.

The rearrangement uses TRBV5-6 and TRBJ1-4, with a tentative D call TRBD1 (5 bases). Germline CDR1 and CDR2: SGHDT and YYEEEE. This CDR3 comprises 15 residues. V was shortened by 4 bases and J by 7 bases, with 17 bases between the two germline ends. The CDR3: CASSLRQLRGEKLFF. The CDR3 DNA follows: TGTGCCAGCAGCCTCAGACAGCTGCGTGGTGAAAAACTGTTTTTT.

This clone has just one count. J is TRBJ1-1 and V is TRBV6-4, with 7 bases aligning to TRBD1. Germline V gene lookup returns CDR1 MRHNA and CDR2 SNTAGT. The CDR3 runs 15 residues. Germline trimming cut 2 bases from V and 3 bases from J; bases unmatched to any gene: 6. Written as DNA, the CDR3 is TGTGCCAGCAGTGACCCGACAGGGACGGACACTGAAGCTTTCTTT. This codes for CASSDPTGTDTEAFF.

The chain uses TRBV3-1 (or the pseudogene TRBV3-2) and TRBJ1-2; 7 positions agree with TRBD1. This CDR3 region has 14 residues. Germline loops: CDR1 LGHDT, CDR2 YNNKEL (reference sequence). Germline trimming cut 3 bases from V and 4 bases from J; bases unmatched to any gene: 5. This chain's CDR3 is CASSQTRDSYGYTF. CDR3 bases: TGTGCCAGCAGCCAGACCCGGGACAGCTATGGCTACACCTTC.

V gene TRBV6-2 or TRBV6-3 combines with J gene TRBJ1-4; D gene uncertain. This CDR3 has 13 residues. V lost 2 bases and J lost 10, with 11 bases in between. Germline V gene data show CDR1 as MNHEY and CDR2 as SVGEGT. The CDR3 is CASSYSPEVKLFF. In DNA, the CDR3 is TGTGCCAGCAGTTACAGCCCCGAGGTAAAACTGTTTTTT.

The V and J genes are TRBV19 and TRBJ2-2; D may be TRBD1 (7 bases). In germline, CDR1 is LNHDA, CDR2 SQIVND (reference sequence). V lost 5 bases and J lost 3, with 10 bases in between. This CDR3 is 14 amino acids long. The CDR3 protein is CASSLRGDTGELFF. The CDR3 DNA follows: TGTGCCAGTAGTCTCAGGGGGGACACCGGGGAGCTGTTTTTT. Variable domain in full (rest from reference TRBV19 and TRBJ2-2): DGGITQSPKYLFRKEGQNVTLSCEQNLNHDAMYWYRQDPGQGLRLIYYSQIVNDFQKGDIAEGYSVSREKKESFPLTVTSAQKNPTAFYLCASSLRGDTGELFFGEGSRLTVL.

The V and J genes are TRBV28 and TRBJ2-3; the match to TRBD2 covers 9 bases. The CDR3 has 16 residues. Germline CDR1 MDHEN, CDR2 SYDVKM. The junction had 16 bases not matched to a gene; V was cut back by 8 bases and J by 7 bases. The CDR3 coding sequence is TGTGCCAGCGGTTCCCCGGGACTAGCAGGGAGTTATACGCAGTATTTT. Translating it yields CASGSPGLAGSYTQYF.

CDR3 sequence (DNA): TGTGCCAGCAGACCCCGGACAGGGGGGTCTCGGGAGACCCAGTACTTC. Its translation is CASRPRTGGSRETQYF. This chain uses TRBV2 with TRBJ2-5; TRBD1 agrees at 10 bases. Germline CDR1 reads SNHLY; CDR2 reads FYNNEI. This CDR3 contains 16 residues. The ends lost 6 bases at V and 5 bases at J; junction bases unmatched: 12.

The V gene is TRBV11-2, the J gene TRBJ2-1; 7 bases line up with TRBD2. The CDR3 is 17 amino acids. CDR1 is SGHAT, CDR2 FQNNGV, per germline. Trimming at V came to 2 bases and at J to 6 bases, leaving 13 bases not matched to a gene. CDR3 in amino acids: CASSLPPGSGSTNEQFF. The CDR3 region has the DNA TGTGCCAGCAGCTTACCCCCGGGTAGCGGGTCGACCAATGAGCAGTTCTTC.

J is TRBJ2-1 and V is TRBV10-3; the D gene is possibly TRBD2 (6 bases). Looked up from germline, CDR1 is ENHRY and CDR2 is SYGVKD. V lost 8 bases and J lost 0, with 26 bases in between. This CDR3 spans 19 amino acids. Written as DNA, the CDR3 is TGTGCCATCCGAAGAACGGAAACCAGAACCGGGAGCTCCTACAATGAGCAGTTCTTC. Translated: CAIRRTETRTGSSYNEQFF.

This chain connects TRBV14 to TRBJ2-7; 9 positions match TRBD2. The V gene end was trimmed by 2 bases and the J gene end by 5 bases; junction bases not matched to a gene: 1. Germline V gene sequence: CDR1 SGHDN, CDR2 FVKESK. This CDR3 contains 13 residues. In DNA, the CDR3 is TGTGCCAGCAGCCAACCTAGCGGGAACGAGCAGTACTTC. Encoded protein: CASSQPSGNEQYF.

The genes are TRBV6-2 or TRBV6-3 and TRBJ2-7; D remains ambiguous. CDR1 and CDR2 from the germline V gene are MNHEY and SVGEGT. This CDR3 spans 15 amino acids. Trimming took off 4 bases at V and 0 bases at J, with 13 bases between the two ends. Here the CDR3 DNA reads TGTGCCAGCAGTTCACCACATAGGAGCTCCTACGAGCAGTACTTC. As protein: CASSSPHRSSYEQYF.

This clone was detected a few times. The chain has TRBV27 and TRBJ1-5, with D tentatively TRBD1 (6 bases). Germline CDR1 and CDR2: MNHEY and SMNVEV (reference sequence). The CDR3 has 15 residues. The V end was cut by 4 bases, the J end by 10 bases, with 20 bases between. CDR3 DNA sequence: TGTGCCAGCAGTTGGACAGCCCGAAACGTGAAACCCCAGCATTTT. This gives the protein CASSWTARNVKPQHF.

The rearrangement links TRBV29-1 to TRBJ2-7, with D possibly matching TRBD1 (5 bases). V lost 5 bases, J lost 4 bases, and 12 bases lay in between. This CDR3 is built from 12 residues. The germline V gene encodes CDR1 SQVTM and CDR2 ANQGSEA. The CDR3 protein is CSVQGGEYEQYF. The CDR3 DNA is TGCAGCGTTCAGGGCGGTGAGTACGAGCAGTACTTC.

V gene TRBV25-1 combines with J gene TRBJ2-7; D is perhaps TRBD1 (6 bases). Trimming stripped 6 bases from V and 8 bases from J, with 17 bases between. This CDR3 has 13 residues. Per germline, CDR1 MGHDK and CDR2 SYGVNS. DNA for the CDR3: TGTGCCAGCAGGGACTCTGACAGGACGAAGCAGTACTTC. It specifies CASRDSDRTKQYF.

The sample holds a few counts of this clone. V and J are TRBV7-2 and TRBJ1-5, with D possibly TRBD1 on 5 matching bases. V lost 1 base and J lost 1, with 11 bases in between. Germline V gene lookup returns CDR1 SGHTA and CDR2 FQGNSA. The CDR3 length is 16 residues. The DNA for the CDR3 is TGTGCCAGCAGCTTAGTGGGGGGTGGGAGCAATCAGCCCCAGCATTTT. This sequence encodes CASSLVGGGSNQPQHF.

V gene TRBV19 combines with J gene TRBJ1-2; TRBD1 matches 11 bases. V dropped 5 bases and J dropped 3; count of bases not matched to a gene: 5. This CDR3 comprises 15 residues. Germline-derived CDR1 and CDR2 are LNHDA and SQIVND (reference sequence). The CDR3 loop reads CASSPRTGGHYGYTF. The CDR3, as DNA: TGTGCCAGTAGTCCCCGGACAGGGGGCCACTATGGCTACACCTTC. The variable domain in full, completed from reference TRBV19 and TRBJ1-2, reads DGGITQSPKYLFRKEGQNVTLSCEQNLNHDAMYWYRQDPGQGLRLIYYSQIVNDFQKGDIAEGYSVSREKKESFPLTVTSAQKNPTAFYLCASSPRTGGHYGYTFGSGTRLTVV.

This sequence joins TRBV28 and TRBJ1-5; 8 bases line up with TRBD1. Looked up from germline, CDR1 is MDHEN and CDR2 is SYDVKM. The ends lost 6 bases at V and 4 bases at J; junction bases unmatched: 8. The length of the CDR3 is 15 residues. The CDR3 loop is CASSTRTGWNQPQHF. As DNA, the CDR3 is TGTGCCAGCAGCACCCGGACAGGGTGGAATCAGCCCCAGCATTTT.

The chain is built from TRBV6-8 and TRBJ2-1; D not resolved. The V end was cut by 11 bases, the J end by 0 bases, with 14 bases between. Looked up from germline, CDR1 is MNHGY and CDR2 is SAAAGT. The CDR3 has 14 amino acids. Here the CDR3 reads CAYPGHSSYNEQFF. The CDR3 nucleotides read TGTGCCTACCCGGGTCATAGCTCCTACAATGAGCAGTTCTTC.